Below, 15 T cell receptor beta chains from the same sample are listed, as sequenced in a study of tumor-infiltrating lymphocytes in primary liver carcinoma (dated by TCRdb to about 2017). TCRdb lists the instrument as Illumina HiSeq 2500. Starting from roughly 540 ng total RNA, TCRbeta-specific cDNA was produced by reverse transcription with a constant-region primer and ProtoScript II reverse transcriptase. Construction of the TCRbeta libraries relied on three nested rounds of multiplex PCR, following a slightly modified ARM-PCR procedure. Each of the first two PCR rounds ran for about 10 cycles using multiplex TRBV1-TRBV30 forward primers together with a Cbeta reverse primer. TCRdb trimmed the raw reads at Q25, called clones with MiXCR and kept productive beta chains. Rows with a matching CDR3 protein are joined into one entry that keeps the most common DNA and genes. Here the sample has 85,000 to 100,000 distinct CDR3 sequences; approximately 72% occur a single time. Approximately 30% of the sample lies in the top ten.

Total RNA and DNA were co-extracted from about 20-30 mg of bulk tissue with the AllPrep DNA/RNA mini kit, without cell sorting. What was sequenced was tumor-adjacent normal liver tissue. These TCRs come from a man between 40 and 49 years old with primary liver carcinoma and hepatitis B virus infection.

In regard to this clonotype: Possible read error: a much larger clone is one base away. The CDR3 nucleotides are TGTGTCAGCATAGAAGGGGACAGGGTCTCACCCCTCCACTTT. Protein sequence: CVSIEGDRVSPLHF. The rearrangement joins TRBV6-1 to TRBJ1-6; TRBD1 matches 9 bases. The CDR3 consists of 14 residues. The germline gives CDR1 MNHNS, CDR2 SASEGT.

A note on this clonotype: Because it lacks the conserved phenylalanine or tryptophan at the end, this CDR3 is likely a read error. CDR3 protein: CANILSEGVGEQYS. The CDR3 DNA follows: TGTGCCAACATCCTTAGCGAGGGAGTAGGCGAGCAGTACTCC. V and J are TRBV11-1 and TRBJ2-7, with D perhaps matching TRBD2 (5 bases). CDR3 length: 14 residues. V lost 10 bases to trimming and J lost 6 bases, with 22 bases between them. The germline V gene has CDR1 SGHAT and CDR2 FQDESV (reference sequence).

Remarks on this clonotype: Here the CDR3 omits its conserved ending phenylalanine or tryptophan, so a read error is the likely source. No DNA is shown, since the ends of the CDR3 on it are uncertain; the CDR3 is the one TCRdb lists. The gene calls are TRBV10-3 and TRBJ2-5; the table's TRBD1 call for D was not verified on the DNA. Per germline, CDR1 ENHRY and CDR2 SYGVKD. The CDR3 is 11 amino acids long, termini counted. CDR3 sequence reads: CAISWGETWYI.

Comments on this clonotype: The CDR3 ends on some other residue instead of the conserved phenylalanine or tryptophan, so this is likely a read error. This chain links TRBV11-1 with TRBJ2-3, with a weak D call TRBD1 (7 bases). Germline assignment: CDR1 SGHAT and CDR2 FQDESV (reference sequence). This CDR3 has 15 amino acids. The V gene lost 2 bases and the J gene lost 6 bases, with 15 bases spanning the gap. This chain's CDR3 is CASSLRGAGGDTQYL. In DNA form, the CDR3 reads TGTGCCAGCAGCTTACGGGGTGCAGGGGGGGATACGCAGTATCTT.

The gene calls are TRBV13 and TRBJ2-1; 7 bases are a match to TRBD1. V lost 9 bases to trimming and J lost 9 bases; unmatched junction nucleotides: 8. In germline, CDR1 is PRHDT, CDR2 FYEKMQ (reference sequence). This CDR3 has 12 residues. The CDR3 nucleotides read TGTGCCAGTAGCCAGGGGGTAGGTGAGCAGTTCTTC. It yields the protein CASSQGVGEQFF.

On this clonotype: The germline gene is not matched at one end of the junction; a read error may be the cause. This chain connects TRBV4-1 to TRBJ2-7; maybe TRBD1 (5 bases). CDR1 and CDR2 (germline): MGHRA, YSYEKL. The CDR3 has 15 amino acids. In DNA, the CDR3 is TGCGCCAGTAGCCAATATTTAGGGGTTCAATACGAGCAGTACTTC. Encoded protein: CASSQYLGVQYEQYF.

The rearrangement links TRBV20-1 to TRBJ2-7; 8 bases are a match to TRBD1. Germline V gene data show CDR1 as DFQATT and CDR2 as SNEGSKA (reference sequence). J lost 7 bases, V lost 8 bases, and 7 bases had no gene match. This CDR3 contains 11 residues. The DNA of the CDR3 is TGCAGTCTTCAGGGGGCGCAGGAGCAGTACTTC. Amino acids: CSLQGAQEQYF.

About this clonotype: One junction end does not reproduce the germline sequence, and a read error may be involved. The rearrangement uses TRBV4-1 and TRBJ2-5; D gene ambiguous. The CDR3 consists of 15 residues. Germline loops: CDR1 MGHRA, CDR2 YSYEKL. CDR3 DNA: TGCACCAGCAGCCAAGATTTGCGGCAAGAGGAGACCCACTACTTC. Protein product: CTSSQDLRQEETHYF.

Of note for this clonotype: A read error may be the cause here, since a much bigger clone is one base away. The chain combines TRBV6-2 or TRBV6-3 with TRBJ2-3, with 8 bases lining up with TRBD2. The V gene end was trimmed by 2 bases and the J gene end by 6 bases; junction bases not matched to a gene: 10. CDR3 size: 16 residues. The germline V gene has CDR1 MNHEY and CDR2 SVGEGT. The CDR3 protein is CASSYTGGRCPDTQYF. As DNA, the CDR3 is TGTGCCAGCAGTTACACGGGCGGGAGGTGTCCCGATACGCAGTATTTT.

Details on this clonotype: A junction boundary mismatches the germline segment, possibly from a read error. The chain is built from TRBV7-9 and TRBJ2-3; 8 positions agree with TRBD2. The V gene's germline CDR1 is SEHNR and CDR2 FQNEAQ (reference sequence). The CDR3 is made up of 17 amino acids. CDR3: CASSLAGTSGSTDMQYF. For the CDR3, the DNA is TGTGCCAGCAGCTTAGCAGGGACCAGCGGGAGCACAGATATGCAGTATTTT.

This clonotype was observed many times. CDR3 loop: CASMASSSYEQYF. The CDR3 bases are TGTGCCAGCATGGCCTCTAGCTCCTACGAGCAGTACTTC. This chain joins TRBV6-5 and TRBJ2-7, with D hard to call. Germline values: CDR1 MNHEY, CDR2 SVGAGI. The ends were cut back, 7 bases at V and 0 bases at J, with 10 bases in the middle. The CDR3 spans 13 residues.

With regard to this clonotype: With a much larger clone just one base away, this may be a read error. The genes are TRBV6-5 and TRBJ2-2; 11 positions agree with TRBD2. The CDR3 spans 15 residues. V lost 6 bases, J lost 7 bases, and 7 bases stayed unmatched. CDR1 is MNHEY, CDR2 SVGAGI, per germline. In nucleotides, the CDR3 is TGTGCCAGCAGCCAGACTAGCGGGATTATCGGGGAGCTGTTTTTT. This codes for CASSQTSGIIGELFF.

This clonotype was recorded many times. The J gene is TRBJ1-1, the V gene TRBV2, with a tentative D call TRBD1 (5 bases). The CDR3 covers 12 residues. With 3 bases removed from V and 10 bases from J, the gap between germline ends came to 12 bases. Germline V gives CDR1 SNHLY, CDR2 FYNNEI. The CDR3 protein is CASSDGGTGAFF. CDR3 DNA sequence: TGTGCCAGCAGTGACGGGGGGACGGGAGCTTTCTTT.

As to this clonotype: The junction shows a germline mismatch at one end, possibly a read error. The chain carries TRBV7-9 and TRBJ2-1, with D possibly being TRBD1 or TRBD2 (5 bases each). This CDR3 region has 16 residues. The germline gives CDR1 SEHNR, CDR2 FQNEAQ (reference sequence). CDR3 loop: CVSSPGRVGVWDEQFF. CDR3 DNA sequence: TGTGTCAGCAGCCCGGGCAGGGTGGGAGTCTGGGATGAGCAGTTCTTC.

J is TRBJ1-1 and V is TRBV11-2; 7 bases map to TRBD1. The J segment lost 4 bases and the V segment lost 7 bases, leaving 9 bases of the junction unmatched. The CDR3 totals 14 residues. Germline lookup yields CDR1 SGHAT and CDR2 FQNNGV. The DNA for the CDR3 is TGTGCCAGCAACCCCCAGGGGGGGGGCACTGAAGCTTTCTTT. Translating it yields CASNPQGGGTEAFF.